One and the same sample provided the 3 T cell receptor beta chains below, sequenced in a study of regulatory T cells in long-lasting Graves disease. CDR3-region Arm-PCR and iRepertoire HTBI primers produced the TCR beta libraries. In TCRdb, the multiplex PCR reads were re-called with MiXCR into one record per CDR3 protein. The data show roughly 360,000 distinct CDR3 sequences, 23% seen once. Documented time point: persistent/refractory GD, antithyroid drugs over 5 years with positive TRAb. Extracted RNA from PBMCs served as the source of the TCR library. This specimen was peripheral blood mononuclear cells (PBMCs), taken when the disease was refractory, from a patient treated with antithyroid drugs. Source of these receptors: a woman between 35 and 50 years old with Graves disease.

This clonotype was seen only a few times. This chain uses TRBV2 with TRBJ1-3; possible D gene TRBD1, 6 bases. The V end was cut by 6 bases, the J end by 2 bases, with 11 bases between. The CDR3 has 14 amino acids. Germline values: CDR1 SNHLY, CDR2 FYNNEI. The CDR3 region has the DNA TGTGCCAGCAGCGAACAGGGTGCTGGAAACACCATATATTTT. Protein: CASSEQGAGNTIYF.

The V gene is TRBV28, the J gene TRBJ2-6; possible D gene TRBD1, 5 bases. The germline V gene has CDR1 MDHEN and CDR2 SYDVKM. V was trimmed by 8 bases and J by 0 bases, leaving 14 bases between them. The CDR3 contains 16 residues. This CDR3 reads CASRGQANSGANVLTF. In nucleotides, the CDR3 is TGTGCCAGCCGCGGACAAGCAAACTCTGGGGCCAACGTCCTGACTTTC.

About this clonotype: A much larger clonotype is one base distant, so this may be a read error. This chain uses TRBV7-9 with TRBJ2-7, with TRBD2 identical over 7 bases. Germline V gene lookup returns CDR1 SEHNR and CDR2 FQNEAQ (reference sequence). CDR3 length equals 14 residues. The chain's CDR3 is CAGSVEAGPYEQYF. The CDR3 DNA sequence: TGTGCCGGCAGCGTGGAAGCGGGACCATACGAGCAGTACTTC.